These T cell receptor beta chains were read from a single sample in a study of lymphopenia after photon versus proton radiotherapy. TCRdb keeps only in-frame clones here, not all; method: immunoSEQ multiplex PCR. The table includes roughly 76,000 clones, 85% to 95% detected once. The sample in question was peripheral blood, obtained from a patient treated with photon-based radiotherapy. These receptors originate from a woman aged 40 to 50 with cholangiocarcinoma. CDR3s include the opening cysteine and the closing phenylalanine or tryptophan. The order of the fields is D gene, J gene, clone size, V gene, CDR3 DNA, CDR3 protein. D genes are given only for firm matches. Clone size, where shown, is once, few, many, or a class for clones that have expanded.

-	TRBJ1-2	-	TRBV5-1	TGCGCCAGCAGGGAAGCTAACTATGGCTACACCTTC	CASREANYGYTF
TRBD2	TRBJ2-3	-	TRBV6-5	TGTGCCAGCAGTGGCGGGGGGGTCCCCGCAGATACGCAGTATTTT	CASSGGGVPADTQYF
-	TRBJ1-1	-	TRBV6-6	TGTGCCAACAGTTACTCGTCGGGGAAGTTTGGCACTGAAGCTTTCTTT	CANSYSSGKFGTEAFF
-	TRBJ1-4	-	TRBV28	TGTGCCAGCACAACCCCAGGGCCCAATAATGAAAAACTGTTTTTT	CASTTPGPNNEKLFF
-	TRBJ1-1	-	TRBV7-2	TGTGCCAGCAGCTTATCTTGGTATTACACTGAAGCTTTCTTT	CASSLSWYYTEAFF
TRBD1	TRBJ2-7	-	TRBV19	TGTGCCAGTAGCACCCGGACAGGGGGTCAATACGAGCAGTACTTC	CASSTRTGGQYEQYF
-	TRBJ2-3	-	TRBV29-1	TGCAGCGTTGCTGGTACGCAGTATTTT	CSVAGTQYF
TRBD1	TRBJ1-2	-	TRBV5-4	TGTGCCAGCAGCTATCCTCAGGGGGCGCGGGATGGCTACACCTTC	CASSYPQGARDGYTF
-	TRBJ2-1	medium-sized	TRBV9	TGTGCCAGCGGGGAGATGGATGAGCAGTTCTTC	CASGEMDEQFF
TRBD2	TRBJ2-3	-	TRBV5-1	TGCGCCAGCAGCTTGAGGGGACTAGCGGGAGATACGCAGTATTTT	CASSLRGLAGDTQYF
TRBD1	TRBJ1-1	-	TRBV28	TGTGCCAGCAGTCTGGGTTCAAGGGGACAGGGGCGTTCCAGGGCTTTCTTT	CASSLGSRGQGRSRAFF
TRBD2	TRBJ2-3	-	TRBV27	TGTGCCAGCAGTAAGACTAGCGGGAAAAGGTGGGGCACAGATACGCAGTATTTT	CASSKTSGKRWGTDTQYF
-	TRBJ2-7	once	TRBV30	TGTGCCTGGAGTGTTGGGGGTGAGCAGTACTTC	CAWSVGGEQYF
TRBD1	TRBJ2-7	-	TRBV19	TGTGCCAGTAGTATAGCTACAGGGGAGCGCGGCTCCTACGAGCAGTACTTC	CASSIATGERGSYEQYF
-	TRBJ1-1	-	TRBV19	TGTGCCAGTAGTATAGCACTTTTTACTGAAGCTTTCTTT	CASSIALFTEAFF
-	TRBJ2-7	-	TRBV28	TGTGCCAGCAGTTTGTTCGGTTACGAGCAGTACTTC	CASSLFGYEQYF
-	TRBJ2-5	-	TRBV11-2	TGTGCCAGCAGCTTGAGACTAGGACGTAATCAAGAGACCCAGTACTTC	CASSLRLGRNQETQYF
-	TRBJ2-3	-	TRBV30	TGTGCCTGGAGCGCCCTGGGGGGAGTAGCAGATACGCAGTATTTT	CAWSALGGVADTQYF
-	TRBJ2-3	-	TRBV2	TGTGCCAGCATCCCTTCATCGGAAGTTACGCAGTATTTT	CASIPSSEVTQYF
-	TRBJ2-7	-	TRBV25-1	TGTGCCAGCAGCCCTGGGGTAGGTCTCCACTACGAGCAGTACTTC	CASSPGVGLHYEQYF